The 7 T cell receptor beta chains presented below share a single source sample, sequenced in a study of CD8+ T cells in alopecia areata. RNA, once extracted, was reverse transcribed into cDNA for use as the sequencing template. Generated by immunoSEQ multiplex PCR, the TCRdb table keeps only in-frame clones and is missing some. This sample has 87,000 or so clones, with about two thirds found just once. Treatment given: oral pan-JAK inhibitor, 5-10 mg twice daily. The source material was CD8+ T cells sorted from blood, sampled at roughly week 45, from a patient treated with tofacitinib. These receptors all come from a human donor with alopecia areata.

The chain is built from TRBV7-2 and TRBJ2-7, with D perhaps TRBD2 (6 bases). CDR3 length: 15 residues. V lost 1 base, J lost 4 bases, and 14 bases lay in between. The germline V gene encodes CDR1 SGHTA and CDR2 FQGNSA. CDR3 DNA: TGTGCCAGCAGCTTAGGTCCGGGGGTTGGTTACGAGCAGTACTTC. It translates to CASSLGPGVGYEQYF. The full variable domain, in which reference TRBV7-2 and TRBJ2-7 provide the parts outside the CDR3, is GAGVSQSPSNKVTEKGKDVELRCDPISGHTALYWYRQSLGQGLEFLIYFQGNSAPDKSGLPSDRFSAERTGGSVSTLTIQRTQQEDSAVYLCASSLGPGVGYEQYFGPGTRLTVT.

The V call is TRBV15, the J call TRBJ2-3; the D gene is possibly TRBD2 (6 bases). This CDR3 contains 18 residues. Trimming pared 6 bases from V and 2 bases from J, leaving 24 bases between. Germline V gives CDR1 LNHNV, CDR2 YYDKDF (reference sequence). For the CDR3, the DNA is TGTGCCACCAGGAACGGTAACCGGGACTTCATGTTCACAGATACGCAGTATTTT. It encodes CATRNGNRDFMFTDTQYF.

The gene calls are TRBV19 and TRBJ2-7; the D gene is possibly TRBD1 (5 bases). Germline V gene data show CDR1 as LNHDA and CDR2 as SQIVND (reference sequence). CDR3 length equals 13 residues. Deletions cut 10 bases from V and 3 bases from J, with 16 bases between. The CDR3 sequence: CATSGKAHYEQYF. The CDR3 region has the DNA TGTGCCACCTCAGGGAAGGCTCACTACGAGCAGTACTTC.

The rearrangement uses TRBV25-1 and TRBJ2-1; D gene unclear. The germline V gene has CDR1 MGHDK and CDR2 SYGVNS. The V end was cut by 4 bases, the J end by 10 bases, with 8 bases between. The CDR3 spans 11 residues. The CDR3 DNA follows: TGTGCCAGCAGTGTAGGAATAGAGCAGTTCTTC. Protein sequence: CASSVGIEQFF. The full variable domain, rest sourced from reference TRBV25-1 and TRBJ2-1, is EADIYQTPRYLVIGTGKKITLECSQTMGHDKMYWYQQDPGMELHLIHYSYGVNSTEKGDLSSESTVSRIRTEHFPLTLESARPSHTSQYLCASSVGIEQFFGPGTRLTVL.

This chain connects TRBV7-8 to TRBJ2-1; no clear D gene. V was trimmed by 0 bases and J by 8 bases, leaving 5 bases between them. Germline V gene lookup returns CDR1 SGHVS and CDR2 FQNEAQ. The CDR3 is 12 residues long. CDR3 DNA sequence: TGTGCCAGCAGCTTAGCGTATGATGAGCAGTTCTTC. This gives the protein CASSLAYDEQFF.

This clone was seen a few times. This chain connects TRBV4-3 to TRBJ1-1; D gene uncertain. Germline CDR1 reads LGHNA; CDR2 reads YSLEER. Between the trimmed V and J ends, which lost 1 base and 4 bases, there was a span of 16 bases. CDR3 size: 16 residues. The chain's CDR3 is CASSQVPRGETTEAFF. In DNA form, the CDR3 reads TGCGCCAGCAGCCAAGTACCACGGGGTGAGACCACTGAAGCTTTCTTT.

The CDR3, as DNA: TGTGCCAGCAGCGAACAGGAAAGCTCCTACAATGAGCAGTTCTTC. Amino acid sequence: CASSEQESSYNEQFF. The V call is TRBV6-5, the J call TRBJ2-1; weak D call: TRBD1 (5 bases). This CDR3 has 15 amino acids. Germline CDR1 and CDR2: MNHEY and SVGAGI. V lost 6 bases and J 0 bases, leaving 12 bases between the germline ends.